This T cell receptor (beta chain) was documented in a study of early T cells in non-severe SARS-CoV-2 infection. Overall study: Sequencing of unsorted whole blood was done on bulk RNA, leaving chains unpaired.

The protocol attached unique molecular identifiers to individual cDNA molecules. From the 5' RACE reads, TCRdb called clonotypes with MiXCR, one entry per CDR3 protein. The profile covers 68,000 or so distinct CDR3 sequences, with 9% to 15% appearing a single time and about 1.7% taken by the ten largest. The CDR3 is made up of 14 amino acids. Germline V gene data show CDR1 as SSHAT and CDR2 as FNYEAQ (reference sequence). This clonotype was observed many times. Mismatch with germline at one junction end may stem from a read error. The source is an adult who was a healthcare worker with PCR-confirmed SARS-CoV-2 infection or an uninfected control (not recorded which). Sequencing was performed on whole blood. The chain couples TRBV7-7 to TRBJ2-2; tentatively, D is TRBD1 (6 bases). CDR3: CASSSDRNTGELFF. CDR3 DNA: TGTGCTAGCAGCTCGGACAGGAACACCGGGGAGCTGTTTTTT.